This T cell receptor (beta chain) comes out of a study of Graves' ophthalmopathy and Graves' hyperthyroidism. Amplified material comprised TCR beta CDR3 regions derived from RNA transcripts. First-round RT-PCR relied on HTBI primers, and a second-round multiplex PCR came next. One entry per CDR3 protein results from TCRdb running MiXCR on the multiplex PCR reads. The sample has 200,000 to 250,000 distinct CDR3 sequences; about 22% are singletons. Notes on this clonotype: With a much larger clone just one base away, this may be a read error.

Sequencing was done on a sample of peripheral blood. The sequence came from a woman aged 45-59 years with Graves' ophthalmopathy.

The chain's CDR3 is CSVHNTPGQRIYGQYF. The CDR3 nucleotides read TGCAGCGTCCACAATACCCCGGGACAGAGAATCTACGGGCAGTACTTC. The chain recombines TRBV29-1 with TRBJ2-7; 7 bases are shared with TRBD1. Looked up from germline, CDR1 is SQVTM and CDR2 is ANQGSEA. The CDR3 covers 16 residues.